This is a list of T cell receptor beta chains from one sample in a study of blood T cell repertoires in COVID-19. TCRdb keeps only in-frame clones here, not all; method: immunoSEQ multiplex PCR. The table records 95,000 to 100,000 clones, 85% of them present only once. Material: peripheral blood. Receptors were obtained from a woman in her seventies with active or convalescent COVID-19. Each CDR3 is given with its conserved first and last residue. D genes are given only for firm matches. Clone size is not always given. Where it is, it says once, few, many or a class for expanded clones.

v_gene,abundance,d_gene,j_gene,CDR3aa,CDR3nt
TRBV11-2,.,.,TRBJ1-2,CASSLMRANYGYTF,TGTGCCAGCAGCTTAATGCGGGCTAACTATGGCTACACCTTC
TRBV12-3/TRBV12-4,few,.,TRBJ1-5,CASSQGYNQPQHF,TGTGCCAGCAGTCAGGGGTACAATCAGCCCCAGCATTTT
TRBV29-1,.,TRBD1,TRBJ2-7,CSVWGQSFHEQYF,TGCAGCGTCTGGGGACAGTCTTTCCACGAGCAGTACTTC
TRBV11-3,.,.,TRBJ1-4,CASSLVTGAGKLFF,TGTGCCAGCAGCTTAGTAACAGGAGCTGGAAAACTGTTTTTT
TRBV6-5,once,TRBD1,TRBJ2-3,CASGQGQGITDTQYF,TGTGCCAGCGGGCAGGGACAGGGGATAACAGATACGCAGTATTTT
TRBV24-1,.,TRBD2,TRBJ2-3,CATSDLWTSGTDTQYF,TGTGCCACCAGTGATTTGTGGACTAGCGGCACAGATACGCAGTATTTT
TRBV6-1,.,.,TRBJ1-5,CASSVGEGALGNQPQHF,TGTGCCAGCAGTGTTGGCGAAGGGGCCTTGGGGAATCAGCCCCAGCATTTT
TRBV19,.,.,TRBJ2-1,CASSIGVLPYNEQFF,TGTGCCAGTAGTATAGGAGTACTACCTTACAATGAGCAGTTCTTC
TRBV5-4,once,.,TRBJ2-1,CASSLDTGPYNEQFF,TGTGCCAGCAGCTTGGATACAGGGCCCTACAATGAGCAGTTCTTC
TRBV6-5,.,TRBD1,TRBJ1-3,CASSQGTVDGNTIYF,TGTGCCAGCAGTCAGGGGACAGTTGATGGAAACACCATATATTTT
TRBV5-6,.,TRBD1,TRBJ1-2,CASSLGQGAAGYTF,TGTGCCAGCAGCTTGGGACAGGGGGCTGCTGGCTACACCTTC
TRBV4-2,few,.,TRBJ2-7,CASSQGQTYEQYF,TGTGCCAGCAGTCAAGGACAGACCTACGAGCAGTACTTC
TRBV27,.,.,TRBJ2-5,CALLQGQETQYF,TGTGCCCTCCTCCAGGGTCAAGAGACCCAGTACTTC
TRBV2,.,.,TRBJ2-7,CASSGGLASSYEQYF,TGTGCCAGCAGTGGGGGACTCGCGAGCTCCTACGAGCAGTACTTC
TRBV10-3,.,TRBD1,TRBJ1-2,CAISAGQGAYGYTF,TGTGCCATCAGCGCGGGACAGGGGGCCTATGGCTACACCTTC
TRBV28,once,.,TRBJ1-2,CASSFSGVGYGYTF,TGTGCCAGCAGTTTTTCAGGGGTCGGGTATGGCTACACCTTC
TRBV3-1/TRBV3-2,.,TRBD2,TRBJ2-1,CASSQASGSSVHEQFF,TGTGCCAGCAGCCAAGCTAGCGGGAGTAGTGTCCATGAGCAGTTCTTC
TRBV29-1,once,TRBD2,TRBJ2-4,CSVQGLAGEDIQYF,TGCAGCGTCCAGGGACTAGCGGGAGAGGACATTCAGTACTTC
TRBV7-3,.,TRBD2,TRBJ2-5,CASSSGLEQTQYF,TGTGCCAGCAGCTCGGGACTAGAACAGACCCAGTACTTC
TRBV5-1,.,TRBD1,TRBJ1-4,CASSRGTVENEKLFF,TGCGCCAGCAGCCGCGGGACAGTTGAGAATGAAAAACTGTTTTTT
TRBV11-2,.,TRBD1,TRBJ2-2,CASSSNRGRFAGELFF,TGTGCCAGCAGCAGTAACAGGGGGAGATTTGCCGGGGAGCTGTTTTTT
TRBV28,.,TRBD1,TRBJ1-3,CASSKTGTGNTIYF,TGTGCCAGCAGTAAGACAGGGACTGGAAACACCATATATTTT
TRBV5-4,.,.,TRBJ1-1,CASSQGQQRVATEAFF,TGTGCCAGCAGCCAAGGACAGCAAAGGGTTGCCACTGAAGCTTTCTTT
TRBV10-3,.,.,TRBJ1-3,CAISEAIDRNSGNTIYF,TGTGCCATCAGTGAGGCCATCGACAGGAACTCTGGAAACACCATATATTTT
TRBV19,.,TRBD2,TRBJ2-1,CASSSSGRGDNEQFF,TGTGCCAGTAGTTCCAGCGGGAGAGGGGACAATGAGCAGTTCTTC
TRBV28,.,TRBD2,TRBJ2-1,CASSRQLAGGNEQFF,TGTGCCAGCAGTCGCCAACTAGCGGGTGGTAATGAGCAGTTCTTC
TRBV28,.,.,TRBJ1-3,CASSSGVGNTIYF,TGTGCCAGCAGTTCCGGGGTTGGAAACACCATATATTTT
TRBV4-2,.,TRBD2,TRBJ2-3,CASSQELAGGANTQYF,TGTGCCAGCAGCCAGGAGTTAGCGGGGGGGGCCAATACGCAGTATTTT
TRBV7-2,.,.,TRBJ2-3,CASSFRGTDTQYF,TGTGCCAGCAGCTTTCGGGGGACAGATACGCAGTATTTT
TRBV4-3,.,.,TRBJ2-3,CASSQGSAPTDTQYF,TGCGCCAGCAGCCAAGGGAGTGCCCCCACAGATACGCAGTATTTT
TRBV7-3,.,TRBD1,TRBJ1-6,CATRQGDDSPLHF,TGTGCCACCAGACAGGGGGACGATTCACCCCTCCACTTT
TRBV7-2,.,TRBD1,TRBJ1-2,CASSTKGQTYGYTF,TGTGCCAGCAGCACAAAGGGACAGACCTATGGCTACACCTTC
TRBV19,.,.,TRBJ2-5,CASSIGPTQETQYF,TGTGCCAGTAGTATAGGGCCCACCCAAGAGACCCAGTACTTC
TRBV7-2,once,.,TRBJ1-4,CASSLGAGASTNEKLFF,TGTGCCAGCAGCTTAGGAGCAGGGGCCTCAACTAATGAAAAACTGTTTTTT
TRBV7-2,once,.,TRBJ2-3,CASSGDPDTQYF,TGTGCCAGCAGCGGAGACCCAGATACGCAGTATTTT
TRBV7-6,.,TRBD2,TRBJ2-5,CASSSRFQTSGKETQYF,TGTGCCAGCAGCAGTCGATTCCAGACTAGCGGTAAAGAGACCCAGTACTTC
TRBV7-2,.,TRBD2,TRBJ2-2,CASRREGSTGELFF,TGTGCCAGCAGGCGGGAGGGAAGCACCGGGGAGCTGTTTTTT
TRBV13,.,.,TRBJ2-2,CASSLRANTGELFF,TGTGCCAGCAGCTTACGAGCGAACACCGGGGAGCTGTTTTTT
TRBV5-4,.,TRBD2,TRBJ2-3,CASSLYGGADTQYF,TGTGCCAGCAGCTTGTACGGGGGGGCAGATACGCAGTATTTT
TRBV4-2,.,.,TRBJ1-2,CASSHETGDIYGYTF,TGTGCCAGCAGCCATGAGACAGGAGACATCTATGGCTACACCTTC
TRBV12-3/TRBV12-4,.,.,TRBJ1-1,CASSLREKAFF,TGTGCCAGCAGTTTAAGAGAGAAGGCTTTCTTT
TRBV10-3,.,TRBD1,TRBJ2-1,CAISDGTGYTYNEQFF,TGTGCCATCAGTGATGGGACAGGGTATACCTACAATGAGCAGTTCTTC
TRBV3-1/TRBV3-2,.,.,TRBJ1-1,CASSQGVLLNTEAFF,TGTGCCAGCAGCCAGGGCGTCCTCCTGAACACTGAAGCTTTCTTT
TRBV7-2,.,TRBD2,TRBJ2-7,CASSFSAGGRTSSYEQYF,TGTGCCAGCAGCTTCTCGGCGGGCGGGCGGACTAGCTCCTACGAGCAGTACTTC
TRBV19,.,.,TRBJ1-1,CASSRGTGTVNEAFF,TGTGCCAGTAGCAGGGGAACCGGGACCGTTAATGAAGCTTTCTTT
TRBV11-2,.,TRBD2,TRBJ2-3,CASSRGLANTDTQYF,TGTGCCAGCAGCCGAGGACTAGCGAACACAGATACGCAGTATTTT
TRBV6-5,.,.,TRBJ1-6,CASSYGGQNNSPLHF,TGTGCCAGCAGTTACGGGGGACAAAATAATTCACCCCTCCACTTT
TRBV3-1/TRBV3-2,.,TRBD2,TRBJ2-3,CASSQDRGTSGTDTQYF,TGTGCCAGCAGCCAAGATCGAGGGACTAGCGGCACAGATACGCAGTATTTT
TRBV6-2/TRBV6-3,.,.,TRBJ2-4,CASGQDLAKNIQYF,TGTGCCAGCGGCCAAGACTTAGCCAAAAACATTCAGTACTTC
TRBV7-9,.,TRBD1,TRBJ1-5,CASSPGTGERQPQHF,TGTGCCAGCAGCCCGGGGACAGGGGAGCGTCAGCCCCAGCATTTT
TRBV7-9,.,.,TRBJ2-7,CASSLAELVIEQYF,TGTGCCAGCAGCTTAGCCGAATTAGTGATCGAGCAGTACTTC
TRBV6-5,.,TRBD2,TRBJ2-7,CASRQGLAAYEQYF,TGTGCCAGCAGGCAGGGACTAGCTGCCTACGAGCAGTACTTC
TRBV28,.,TRBD2,TRBJ2-2,CASKAGGLGELFF,TGTGCCAGCAAAGCGGGAGGTCTCGGGGAGCTGTTTTTT
TRBV10-3,.,.,TRBJ1-2,CAIVRDGGEDGYTF,TGTGCCATCGTCCGCGACGGGGGGGAAGATGGCTACACCTTC
TRBV29-1,once,TRBD2,TRBJ2-7,CSVSRAGAYEQYF,TGCAGCGTTTCCCGGGCGGGGGCCTACGAGCAGTACTTC